The rows below give T cell receptor beta chains drawn from one sample of a study of T cells after yellow fever vaccination. TCRdb independently ran MiXCR on the 5' RACE reads; one entry per CDR3 protein. Among 170,000 or so distinct CDR3 sequences listed, 5.5% to 8% were seen once. The sequenced sample was CD4+ T cells sorted from PBMCs, obtained on the day of the first yellow fever vaccination. All receptors come from a man younger than 30 who received the YFV17D yellow fever vaccine. The conserved cysteine and the conserved F or W are not part of the CDR3 here. D genes are given only for firm matches.

cdr3_aa | j_call | v_call | d_call
ASSRYRVTSYNEQF | TRBJ2-1 | TRBV7-9 | -
ASSFRPGATGELF | TRBJ2-2 | TRBV11-2 | -
ASSQVPGRAHEQF | TRBJ2-1 | TRBV4-2 | TRBD2
AISHLVGKDTGELF | TRBJ2-2 | TRBV10-3 | -
AASGGTYNEQF | TRBJ2-1 | TRBV5-6 | -
ATRVGENTEAF | TRBJ1-1 | TRBV18 | -
SARWPRASYNEQF | TRBJ2-1 | TRBV20-1 | -
ASSVNRGVRADTQY | TRBJ2-3 | TRBV7-2 | TRBD1
ASSQILSFTGELF | TRBJ2-2 | TRBV4-3 | -
ASSPQRGVQETQY | TRBJ2-5 | TRBV7-2 | TRBD2
ASSHPGQGATEQY | TRBJ2-7 | TRBV4-3 | TRBD1
ASSFPGSHSPLH | TRBJ1-6 | TRBV5-1 | -
ASSQDPGQGANEQF | TRBJ2-1 | TRBV4-3 | TRBD1
ARPREGAGELF | TRBJ2-2 | TRBV14 | -
ASSQENTPLNYGYT | TRBJ1-2 | TRBV4-3 | -
ASSNGGPSTDTQY | TRBJ2-3 | TRBV6-5 | -
ASSRGLNNEQF | TRBJ2-1 | TRBV11-3 | TRBD2
ASSFWENRPEAF | TRBJ1-1 | TRBV28 | -
ASSKTRNEQY | TRBJ2-7 | TRBV3-1 | -
ASSPRTGELF | TRBJ2-2 | TRBV18 | -
ASSLEPANYGYT | TRBJ1-2 | TRBV5-1 | -
ASSWTSGANEQF | TRBJ2-1 | TRBV7-2 | TRBD2
SARVAGTYEQY | TRBJ2-7 | TRBV20-1 | TRBD2
ASTQGGQGLGETQY | TRBJ2-5 | TRBV28 | -